This passage covers 17 T cell receptor beta chains from one sample sequenced in a study of cytomegalovirus exposure and HLA in healthy donors (dated by TCRdb to the late 2010s). The method was the immunoSEQ multiplex PCR assay. For the multiplex PCR, a mixture combining 60 forward primers for TCR Vbeta segments and 13 reverse primers for TCR Jbeta segments was used. This is the immuneACCESS table as TCRdb keeps it, with only in-frame sequences that have V and J called. A part of the clones is gone; compared with another copy, unresolved V genes explain less than half, and the rest is unexplained. In all, the sample holds 150,000 to 200,000 clones, and 75% to 90% of those were seen once. The top ten hold approximately 1.5% of the sample. Sequencing was done on a sample of PBMCs. These receptors were taken from a woman under 30 in good health and CMV-seronegative.

This clone was seen more than once but under ten times. The chain has TRBV5-6 and TRBJ2-7; tentatively, D is TRBD1 (6 bases). V was cut by 4 bases and J by 2 bases, with 13 bases left in between. The germline V gene encodes CDR1 SGHDT and CDR2 YYEEEE. This CDR3 is 14 amino acids long. CDR3 residues: CASSPYRAPYEQYF. CDR3 nucleotides: TGTGCCAGCAGCCCTTACAGGGCCCCCTACGAGCAGTACTTC.

The chain is built from TRBV28 and TRBJ1-1; D unresolved. V was shortened by 2 bases and J by 0 bases, with 4 bases between the two germline ends. Germline CDR1 and CDR2: MDHEN and SYDVKM. This CDR3 contains 13 residues. The CDR3 protein is CASSLQMNTEAFF. For the CDR3, the DNA is TGTGCCAGCAGTTTACAAATGAACACTGAAGCTTTCTTT.

The V call is TRBV5-4, the J call TRBJ2-1, with 7 bases lining up with TRBD1. The ends lost 0 bases at V and 10 bases at J; junction bases unmatched: 7. CDR3 length equals 14 residues. Germline V lookup: CDR1 SGHNT, CDR2 YYREEE (reference sequence). CDR3 in DNA: TGTGCCAGCAGCTTGGACAGGGGAGCGAACGAGCAGTTCTTC. Translation: CASSLDRGANEQFF.

This clone came up once. The gene calls are TRBV6-4 and TRBJ2-2, with D uncertain. Trimming took 11 bases from V and 0 from J, leaving 10 bases between them. Germline CDR1 reads MRHNA; CDR2 reads SNTAGT. CDR3 length: 13 amino acids. CDR3 sequence: CAAARTNTGELFF. The CDR3 DNA reads as TGTGCCGCAGCTAGGACGAACACCGGGGAGCTGTTTTTT.

J is TRBJ2-1 and V is TRBV5-1, with TRBD1 as a possible D gene (5 bases). CDR3 size: 15 residues. Trimming took 0 bases from V and 0 from J, leaving 7 bases between them. Germline V gene lookup returns CDR1 SGHRS and CDR2 YFSETQ. CDR3 sequence reads: CASSLDRSSYNEQFF. The DNA for the CDR3 is TGCGCCAGCAGCTTGGACAGGAGCTCCTACAATGAGCAGTTCTTC.

The rearrangement joins TRBV14 to TRBJ2-5; D gene unclear. The CDR3 loop spans 14 amino acids. CDR1 and CDR2 from the germline V gene are SGHDN and FVKESK. The V gene lost 0 bases and the J gene lost 0 bases, with 5 bases spanning the gap. The CDR3 spells CASSQDYYQETQYF. The CDR3 bases are TGTGCCAGCAGCCAAGATTACTACCAAGAGACCCAGTACTTC.

V is TRBV7-6 and J is TRBJ2-3, with 8 bases aligning to TRBD2. V lost 3 bases to trimming and J lost 0 bases; unmatched junction nucleotides: 2. The CDR3 extends over 15 amino acids. The germline V gene has CDR1 SGHVS and CDR2 FNYEAQ. The CDR3 here is CASSFAGGSTDTQYF. The CDR3 nucleotides read TGTGCCAGCAGCTTTGCGGGGGGAAGCACAGATACGCAGTATTTT.

The chain uses TRBV18 and TRBJ1-1, with D tentatively TRBD1 (5 bases). CDR3 length: 14 residues. Per the germline V gene, CDR1 is KGHSH and CDR2 is LQKENI. Trimming stripped 4 bases from V and 1 base from J, with 10 bases between. As DNA, the CDR3 is TGTGCCAGCTCACTGATGGGGCCGAACACTGAAGCTTTCTTT. Translating it yields CASSLMGPNTEAFF.

Comment on this clone: The same CDR3 can be traced to other DNA sequences in this sample. The J gene is TRBJ1-2, the V gene TRBV12-5; 9 nucleotides line up with TRBD1. J gave up 4 bases and V 5 bases, and 14 bases lay outside the gene matches. Looked up from germline, CDR1 is LGHNT and CDR2 is FRNRAP. The CDR3 runs to 17 residues. The CDR3 loop is CASGPGTGYAIGYGYTF. The CDR3 nucleotides read TGTGCTAGTGGTCCCGGGACAGGGTATGCAATCGGCTATGGCTACACCTTC.

This chain connects TRBV5-5 to TRBJ1-2; 9 nucleotides align to TRBD1. With 3 bases clipped from V and 4 bases from J, the junction kept 4 bases outside the gene matches. The germline CDR1 and CDR2 sequences are SGHKS and YYEKEE (reference sequence). The CDR3 sequence is 14 residues long. CDR3: CASSSQTGGYGYTF. The CDR3 region has the DNA TGTGCCAGCAGCTCCCAGACAGGGGGCTATGGCTACACCTTC. Together with reference TRBV5-5 and TRBJ1-2, the CDR3 gives the full variable domain: DAGVTQSPTHLIKTRGQQVTLRCSPISGHKSVSWYQQVLGQGPQFIFQYYEKEERGRGNFPDRFSARQFPNYSSELNVNALLLGDSALYLCASSSQTGGYGYTFGSGTRLTVV.

The genes are TRBV4-2 and TRBJ2-1; no definite D call. There are 12 residues in the CDR3. The V end was cut by 4 bases, the J end by 8 bases, with 9 bases between. Germline CDR1 is LGHNA and CDR2 is YNFKEQ. DNA for the CDR3: TGTGCCAGCAGCCGTAATATCGATGAGCAGTTCTTC. As protein: CASSRNIDEQFF.

The rearrangement joins TRBV5-4 to TRBJ1-3; TRBD1 aligns across 9 bases. Germline assignment: CDR1 SGHNT and CDR2 YYREEE (reference sequence). With 0 bases clipped from V and 7 bases from J, the junction kept 11 bases outside the gene matches. The CDR3 loop spans 17 amino acids. CDR3 sequence reads: CASSLGTGGGRPNTIYF. CDR3 nucleotide sequence: TGTGCCAGCAGCTTGGGAACAGGGGGCGGACGGCCTAACACCATATATTTT.

The genes are TRBV6-1 and TRBJ1-2; 9 positions agree with TRBD1. The CDR3 sequence is 14 residues long. Germline CDR1 reads MNHNS; CDR2 reads SASEGT. J gave up 4 bases and V 7 bases, and 7 bases lay outside the gene matches. The CDR3 here is CASTVGTGIYGYTF. The CDR3 nucleotides are TGTGCCAGCACGGTCGGGACAGGGATCTATGGCTACACCTTC.

The chain couples TRBV2 to TRBJ2-5; D not certain. Trimming took off 3 bases at V and 5 bases at J, with 10 bases between the two ends. The CDR3 consists of 13 residues. Germline CDR1 reads SNHLY; CDR2 reads FYNNEI. CDR3 DNA: TGTGCCAGCAGTGATCCCGGGTTGGAGACCCAGTACTTC. Translated, it gives CASSDPGLETQYF.

J is TRBJ1-5 and V is TRBV14, with unresolved D. Trimming stripped 0 bases from V and 4 bases from J, with 10 bases between. The CDR3 spans 15 residues. Per the germline V gene, CDR1 is SGHDN and CDR2 is FVKESK. The CDR3 bases are TGTGCCAGCAGCCAAGAGCTCCGGGAAAATCAGCCCCAGCATTTT. It encodes CASSQELRENQPQHF. Combining the CDR3 with reference TRBV14 and TRBJ1-5 gives the whole variable domain EAGVTQFPSHSVIEKGQTVTLRCDPISGHDNLYWYRRVMGKEIKFLLHFVKESKQDESGMPNNRFLAERTGGTYSTLKVQPAELEDSGVYFCASSQELRENQPQHFGDGTRLSIL.

This clone occurred a few times. The J gene is TRBJ2-3, the V gene TRBV11-3; 8 bases are shared with TRBD1. There are 16 residues in the CDR3. The V gene end was trimmed by 3 bases and the J gene end by 9 bases; junction bases not matched to a gene: 14. Germline CDR1 and CDR2: SGHNT and YENEEA. CDR3 nucleotides: TGTGCCAGCAGCTTCGCTTGGGCAGGGGGCAGGGGGACGCAGTATTTT. This translates into CASSFAWAGGRGTQYF.

This clone was counted once. The V gene is TRBV2, the J gene TRBJ1-2, with 7 bases identical to TRBD1. Germline V gene lookup returns CDR1 SNHLY and CDR2 FYNNEI. The ends lost 5 bases at V and 5 bases at J; junction bases unmatched: 8. The CDR3 has 14 amino acids. Written as DNA, the CDR3 is TGTGCCAGCAGTCGGCGGGACAGCGTATATGGCTACACCTTC. Translating it yields CASSRRDSVYGYTF.